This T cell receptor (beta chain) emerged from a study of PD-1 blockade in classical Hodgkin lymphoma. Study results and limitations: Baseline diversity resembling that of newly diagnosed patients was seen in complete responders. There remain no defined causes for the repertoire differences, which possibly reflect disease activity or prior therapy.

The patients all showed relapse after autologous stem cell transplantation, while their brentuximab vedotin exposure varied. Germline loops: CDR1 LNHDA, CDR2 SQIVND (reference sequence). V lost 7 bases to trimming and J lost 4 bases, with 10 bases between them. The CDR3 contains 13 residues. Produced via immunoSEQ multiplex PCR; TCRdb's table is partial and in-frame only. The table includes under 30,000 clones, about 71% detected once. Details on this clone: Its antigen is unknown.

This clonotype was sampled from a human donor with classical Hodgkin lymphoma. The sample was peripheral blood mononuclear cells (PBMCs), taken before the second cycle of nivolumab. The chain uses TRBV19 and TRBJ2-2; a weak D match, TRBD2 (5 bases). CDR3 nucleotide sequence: TGTGCCAGTACGGGCGCGGGCACCGGGGAGCTGTTTTTT. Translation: CASTGAGTGELFF.